The following is a T cell receptor (beta chain) sequence with its context. Its matching antigen is unknown. TCRdb reprocessed the 5' RACE reads via MiXCR and lists one record per CDR3 protein. The sample yields fewer than 550,000 distinct CDR3 sequences, 20% seen once. The CDR3 totals 19 residues. Germline V CDR1 and CDR2: MNHNS, SASEGT. The junction had 11 bases not matched to a gene; V was cut back by 1 base and J by 1 base. This sample stems from a study of T-cell memory formation after mild COVID-19. About the study: Largely, TCR clusters stayed within a single donor.

Broader study findings: The appearance of some responding clones in pre-infection memory suggested that cross-reactive memory joined. Contracting clones localized mainly to CM and EM when CD4+ and mainly to EMRA when CD8+. Day 15 to 85 contracting clones showed balanced CD4/CD8; later expanders leaned CD4+.

This receptor was taken from an adult woman who had mild COVID-19 (a few samples of this study predate the infection). Cell type and time point are not known. The sequencing input was PBMCs or a T cell subset sorted from them (not recorded which). This rearrangement joins TRBV6-1 to TRBJ2-3, with 10 bases matching TRBD1. The CDR3 DNA is TGTGCCAGCAGTGAAGAATACCTGACAGGGGGCGGCGGCACAGATACGCAGTATTTT. This translates into CASSEEYLTGGGGTDTQYF.